A selection of T cell receptor beta chains follows, all from one sample in a study of T cells in Graves' hyperthyroidism and ophthalmopathy. TCRdb called the multiplex PCR reads again in MiXCR, with one record for every CDR3 protein. The table lists 700,000 or so distinct CDR3 sequences, roughly 15% of them singletons. The sample consisted of blood. The source is a young man with Graves' hyperthyroidism. Both conserved end residues are part of each CDR3. Each record gives: J gene, CDR3 length, clone size, D gene, V gene, CDR3 DNA, CDR3 protein. A D gene is named only where the DNA matches it firmly. The size of a clone is reported for some rows only, either as once, few or many, or as a class for expanded clones.

J: TRBJ2-6; length: 15; size: many; D: .; V: TRBV28; DNA: TGTGCCAGCAGTACCCGGATCTCTGGGGCCAACGTCCTGACTTTC; CDR3: CASSTRISGANVLTF
J: TRBJ2-3; length: 13; size: .; D: TRBD2; V: TRBV19; DNA: TGTGCCAGCCTAGCGGGAGCATCTGATACGCAGTATTTT; CDR3: CASLAGASDTQYF
J: TRBJ1-1; length: 13; size: many; D: .; V: TRBV30; DNA: TGTGCCTGGAGTCGGGACTTGAACACTGAAGCTTTCTTT; CDR3: CAWSRDLNTEAFF
J: TRBJ1-5; length: 15; size: few; D: TRBD1; V: TRBV9; DNA: TGTGCCAGCAGCCACTGGACAGGGGCAAATCAGCCCCAGCATTTT; CDR3: CASSHWTGANQPQHF
J: TRBJ1-3; length: 13; size: .; D: .; V: TRBV20-1; DNA: TGCAGTGCTCCCGACAGGACTGGAAACACCATATATTTT; CDR3: CSAPDRTGNTIYF
J: TRBJ2-1; length: 15; size: .; D: TRBD2; V: TRBV27; DNA: TGTGCCAGCAGACCTACCAGACAGGGACTAGCGGGGCAGTTCTTC; CDR3: CASRPTRQGLAGQFF
J: TRBJ2-7; length: 15; size: many; D: .; V: TRBV7-3; DNA: TGTGCCAGCAATCAGTACGAGAGGGCAACCTACGAGCAGTACTTC; CDR3: CASNQYERATYEQYF
J: TRBJ2-5; length: 13; size: few; D: .; V: TRBV29-1; DNA: TGCAGCGTTGACGCAGGGGTTATGGAGACCCAGTACTTC; CDR3: CSVDAGVMETQYF
J: TRBJ2-2; length: 13; size: .; D: .; V: TRBV6-1; DNA: TGTGCCAGCACCACAACGAACACCGGGGAGCTGTTTTTT; CDR3: CASTTTNTGELFF
J: TRBJ2-7; length: 18; size: .; D: .; V: TRBV6-5; DNA: TGTGCCAGCAGTTACCCCGACAGCTACCCGGGACCAACCTACGAGCAGTACTTC; CDR3: CASSYPDSYPGPTYEQYF
J: TRBJ2-7; length: 14; size: .; D: .; V: TRBV7-3; DNA: TGTGCCAGCAGCCGGCGGGTGGGGGGACGCGAGCAGTACTTC; CDR3: CASSRRVGGREQYF
J: TRBJ2-1; length: 16; size: many; D: TRBD2; V: TRBV20-1; DNA: TGCAGTGCTAGAGACCGGCGGGAGGGATCCTACAATGAGCAGTTCTTC; CDR3: CSARDRREGSYNEQFF